One sample yielded the 12 T cell receptor beta chains listed below, sequenced in a study of cytotoxic CD8 clonotypes in ibrutinib-treated CLL. Here immunoSEQ multiplex PCR was the method, and the copy in TCRdb shows in-frame clones only, minus some. The sample gives 130,000 or so clones, 70% to 90% of which show up once; roughly 2% is in the top ten. The sample in question was PBMCs, obtained after 24 months of ibrutinib treatment. The receptors stem from a human donor with chronic lymphocytic leukemia.

This chain links TRBV5-4 with TRBJ1-1; no firm D call. Between the trimmed V and J ends, which lost 4 bases and 3 bases, there was a span of 7 bases. Germline CDR1 reads SGHNT; CDR2 reads YYREEE (reference sequence). The CDR3 is made up of 12 amino acids. DNA for the CDR3: TGTGCCAGCAGCATTCTCGACACTGAAGCTTTCTTT. Translation: CASSILDTEAFF.

J is TRBJ2-3 and V is TRBV19; no definite D call. The CDR3 totals 13 residues. Trimming left V 4 bases short and J 6 bases short, with 11 bases between. From germline, CDR1 is LNHDA and CDR2 SQIVND (reference sequence). CDR3 loop: CASSTPVADTQYF. The CDR3 coding sequence is TGTGCCAGTAGTACTCCAGTAGCCGATACGCAGTATTTT.

This clone showed up just a few times. CDR3: CASSVRGGYTF. The CDR3 nucleotides are TGTGCCAGTAGTGTTAGGGGTGGCTACACCTTC. The rearrangement links TRBV19 to TRBJ1-2; tentative D call: TRBD1 (5 bases). The CDR3 spans 11 residues. In germline, CDR1 is LNHDA, CDR2 SQIVND (reference sequence). Trimming took off 5 bases at V and 7 bases at J, with 8 bases between the two ends.

The chain combines TRBV28 with TRBJ2-1; D is undetermined. Trimming shortened V by 3 bases and J by 0 bases, and 9 bases separated the two germline ends. The CDR3 loop spans 15 amino acids. CDR1 and CDR2 (germline): MDHEN, SYDVKM. CDR3 bases: TGTGCCAGCAGTTTTAGGCTAAACTCCTACAATGAGCAGTTCTTC. The encoded protein is CASSFRLNSYNEQFF.

The chain joins TRBV19 to TRBJ2-3; 7 nucleotides match TRBD2. With V trimmed by 4 bases and J by 11 bases, 6 bases remained unmatched. The CDR3 extends over 12 amino acids. Looked up from germline, CDR1 is LNHDA and CDR2 is SQIVND (reference sequence). In nucleotides, the CDR3 is TGTGCCAGTAGTACTGGGTCGGGGGGGCAGTATTTT. Its protein product is CASSTGSGGQYF.

This clone was counted only a few times. This chain links TRBV9 with TRBJ1-2; tentative D call: TRBD1 (5 bases). The CDR3 totals 16 residues. Germline V gives CDR1 SGDLS, CDR2 YYNGEE. The germline V and J ends were trimmed by 4 bases and 4 bases, with 20 bases remaining between them. CDR3 residues: CASSPSGRAGGYGYTF. The CDR3 bases are TGTGCCAGCAGCCCTTCTGGCAGGGCGGGCGGCTATGGCTACACCTTC.

The CDR3 DNA is TGTGCCAGTAGCCAAGTGCGCTCGAACACTGAAGCTTTCTTT. Encoded protein: CASSQVRSNTEAFF. The rearrangement joins TRBV19 to TRBJ1-1; D not resolved. CDR1 is LNHDA, CDR2 SQIVND, per germline (reference sequence). With 6 bases removed from V and 1 base from J, the gap between germline ends came to 12 bases. The CDR3 length is 14 residues.

The chain carries TRBV11-1 and TRBJ2-7; TRBD1 matches 8 bases. J gave up 7 bases and V 3 bases, and 5 bases lay outside the gene matches. Per the germline V gene, CDR1 is SGHAT and CDR2 is FQDESV (reference sequence). This CDR3 contains 13 residues. The CDR3: CASSLGRGREQYF. CDR3 bases: TGTGCCAGCAGCTTGGGCAGGGGGCGTGAGCAGTACTTC. Full variable domain (missing parts from reference TRBV11-1 and TRBJ2-7): EAEVAQSPRYKITEKSQAVAFWCDPISGHATLYWYRQILGQGPELLVQFQDESVVDDSQLPKDRFSAERLKGVDSTLKIQPAELGDSAMYLCASSLGRGREQYFGPGTRLTVT.

V gene TRBV5-1 combines with J gene TRBJ1-1; possible D gene TRBD1, 5 bases. Per germline, CDR1 SGHRS and CDR2 YFSETQ. This CDR3 region has 14 residues. Between the trimmed V and J ends, which lost 7 bases and 2 bases, there was a span of 15 bases. The CDR3 DNA follows: TGCGCCAGCCGTCGGGATCAGGGTAACACTGAAGCTTTCTTT. Its translation is CASRRDQGNTEAFF.

The chain uses TRBV28 and TRBJ1-5; TRBD1 might be the D (5 bases). Germline V gene lookup returns CDR1 MDHEN and CDR2 SYDVKM. V lost 6 bases and J lost 2, with 17 bases in between. There are 16 residues in the CDR3. The CDR3 here is CASRFGTVLGNQPQHF. CDR3 coding DNA: TGTGCCAGCAGGTTCGGGACGGTATTGGGCAATCAGCCCCAGCATTTT.

This chain links TRBV27 with TRBJ2-3; no reliable D call. The CDR3 contains 14 residues. V lost 2 bases to trimming and J lost 5 bases, with 11 bases between them. CDR1 MNHEY and CDR2 SMNVEV come from the germline V gene (reference sequence). The CDR3 DNA reads as TGTGCCAGCAGTTTAAATAGGGTGGGAGATACGCAGTATTTT. Residues: CASSLNRVGDTQYF.

CDR3 coding DNA: TGTGCCAGCAGCTTACACAACAATGAGCAGTTCTTC. It translates to CASSLHNNEQFF. The rearrangement links TRBV7-3 to TRBJ2-1; D remains unclear. Trimming took off 2 bases at V and 5 bases at J, with 4 bases between the two ends. Germline CDR1 reads SGHTA; CDR2 reads FQGTGA. The CDR3 length is 12 residues.